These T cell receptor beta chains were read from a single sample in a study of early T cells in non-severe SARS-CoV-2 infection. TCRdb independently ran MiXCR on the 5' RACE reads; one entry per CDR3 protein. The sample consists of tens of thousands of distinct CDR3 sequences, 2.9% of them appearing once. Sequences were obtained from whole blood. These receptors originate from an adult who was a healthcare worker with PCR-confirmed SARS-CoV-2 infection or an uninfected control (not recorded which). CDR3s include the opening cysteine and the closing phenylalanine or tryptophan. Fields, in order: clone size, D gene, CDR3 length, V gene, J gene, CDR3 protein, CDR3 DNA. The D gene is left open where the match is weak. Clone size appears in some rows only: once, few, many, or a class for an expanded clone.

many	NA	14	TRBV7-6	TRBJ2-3	CASSRGTSTDTQYF	TGTGCCAGCAGCCGGGGGACTAGCACAGATACGCAGTATTTT
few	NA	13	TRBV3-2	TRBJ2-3	CASSPQETDTQYF	TGTGCCAGCAGCCCCCAAGAAACAGATACGCAGTATTTT
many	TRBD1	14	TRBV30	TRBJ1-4	CAWARQGTYEKLFF	TGTGCCTGGGCTAGACAGGGAACCTACGAAAAACTGTTTTTT
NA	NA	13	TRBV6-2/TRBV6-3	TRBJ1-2	CASSSRSGHGYTF	TGTGCCAGCAGTTCTCGGTCAGGGCATGGCTACACCTTC
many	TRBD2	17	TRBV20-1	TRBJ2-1	CSARASGGVSSYNEQFF	TGCAGTGCTAGGGCTAGCGGGGGGGTAAGCTCCTACAATGAGCAGTTCTTC
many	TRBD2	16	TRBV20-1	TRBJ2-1	CSATTGSGGPYNEQFF	TGCAGTGCTACCACTGGGAGCGGGGGACCCTACAATGAGCAGTTCTTC
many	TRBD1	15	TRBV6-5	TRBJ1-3	CASSQQGSSGNTIYF	TGTGCCAGCAGTCAACAGGGGAGCTCTGGAAACACCATATATTTT
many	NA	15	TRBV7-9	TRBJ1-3	CASSRGAVSGNTIYF	TGTGCCAGCAGCCGAGGAGCCGTCTCTGGAAACACCATATATTTT
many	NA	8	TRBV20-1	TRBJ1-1	CSSNEAFF	TGCAGTTCAAATGAAGCTTTCTTT
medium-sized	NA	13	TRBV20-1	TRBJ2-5	CSADLRGRTTQYF	TGCAGTGCCGACCTTAGGGGACGTACGACCCAGTACTTC
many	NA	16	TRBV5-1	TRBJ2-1	CASSLISPFAYNEQFF	TGCGCCAGCAGCTTGATTTCCCCATTCGCCTACAATGAGCAGTTCTTC
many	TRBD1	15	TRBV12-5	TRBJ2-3	CASGSRQGSTDTQYF	TGTGCTAGTGGTTCTCGACAGGGGTCGACAGATACGCAGTATTTT
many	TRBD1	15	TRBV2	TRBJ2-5	CASRPDRDYQETQYF	TGTGCCAGCAGACCGGACAGGGACTACCAAGAGACCCAGTACTTC
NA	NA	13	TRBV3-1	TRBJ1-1	CASTGLTDTEAFF	TGTGCCAGCACCGGGTTGACAGACACTGAAGCTTTCTTT
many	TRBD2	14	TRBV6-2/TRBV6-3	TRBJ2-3	CASASGDSTDTQYF	TGTGCCAGCGCTAGCGGGGACAGCACAGATACGCAGTATTTT
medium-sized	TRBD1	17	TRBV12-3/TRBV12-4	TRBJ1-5	CASSPGQGQSSNQPQHF	TGTGCCAGCAGTCCCGGACAGGGCCAGAGTAGCAATCAGCCCCAGCATTTT
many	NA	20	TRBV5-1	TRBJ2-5	CASSLGRLLSDRSLQETQYF	TGCGCCAGCAGCTTGGGACGTTTGCTTAGCGACAGATCCCTCCAAGAGACCCAGTACTTC
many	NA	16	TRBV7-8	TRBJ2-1	CASSLRDHEDDNEQFF	TGTGCCAGCAGCTTAAGGGACCATGAGGACGACAATGAGCAGTTCTTC
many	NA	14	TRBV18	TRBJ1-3	CASSAGRAGNTIYF	TGTGCCAGCTCAGCCGGGCGAGCTGGAAACACCATATATTTT
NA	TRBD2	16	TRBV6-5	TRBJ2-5	CASSYRAGAPQETQYF	TGTGCCAGCAGTTATAGAGCGGGGGCACCCCAAGAGACCCAGTACTTC
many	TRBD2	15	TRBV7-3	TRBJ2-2	CASSSGLAGTGELFF	TGTGCCAGCAGCTCCGGACTAGCGGGGACCGGGGAGCTGTTTTTT
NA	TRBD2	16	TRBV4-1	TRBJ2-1	CASSQGFAGGWDEQFF	TGCGCCAGCAGCCAAGGATTTGCGGGGGGTTGGGATGAGCAGTTCTTC
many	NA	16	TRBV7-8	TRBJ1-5	CASSLTRTNSNQPQHF	TGTGCCAGCAGCTTAACCAGGACTAATAGCAATCAGCCCCAGCATTTT
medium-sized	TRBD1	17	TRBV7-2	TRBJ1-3	CASSLAGQQNSGNTIYF	TGTGCCAGCAGCTTAGCGGGACAGCAAAACTCTGGAAACACCATATATTTT